This T cell receptor beta chain derives from a study of T-cell reconstitution after alpha-beta-depleted transplantation in children. The authors prepared the TCRbeta library with unique molecular identifiers. TCRdb re-called the PCR reads through MiXCR, storing one row per CDR3 protein. The repertoire holds fewer than 25,000 distinct CDR3 sequences, 11% seen once, with 20% to 30% in the top ten. V lost 1 base and J lost 6; bases outside the gene matches: 9. This CDR3 has 16 amino acids. The germline CDR1 and CDR2 sequences are SGHDN and FVKESK. The clonotype originates from a human donor who donated a stem cell graft to a child with chronic granulomatous disease. The genes are TRBV14 and TRBJ2-1; 7 bases fit TRBD1. The specimen comprised PBMCs from the stem cell graft donor, sampled from the stem cell graft. This CDR3 is CASSQGFGTGANEQFF. The CDR3 DNA sequence: TGTGCCAGCAGCCAAGGCTTCGGTACAGGGGCCAATGAGCAGTTCTTC.